A single sample gave rise to the 28 T cell receptor beta chains below, sequenced in a study of T cells after yellow fever vaccination. Using its own MiXCR run on the 5' RACE reads, TCRdb lists one record per CDR3 protein. The table shows roughly 110,000 distinct CDR3 sequences, with roughly 8.9% occurring only once. The starting material was CD8+ T cells sorted from PBMCs, obtained 45 days after the yellow fever booster vaccination. These receptors all come from a man aged 30-40 years who received the YFV17D yellow fever vaccine.

In this sample, this clonotype turned up many times. The chain joins TRBV7-8 to TRBJ2-1; 12 bases align to TRBD2. Germline V gene sequence: CDR1 SGHVS, CDR2 FQNEAQ. CDR3 length: 17 residues. V lost 2 bases to trimming and J lost 5 bases; unmatched junction nucleotides: 7. CDR3 in amino acids: CASSLPRTSGKDNEQFF. DNA of the CDR3: TGTGCCAGCAGCTTACCTCGGACTAGCGGGAAGGACAATGAGCAGTTCTTC.

This clonotype was recorded at least ten times. The J gene is TRBJ2-5, the V gene TRBV12-3 or TRBV12-4; D ambiguous. Deletions cut 2 bases from V and 10 bases from J, with 14 bases between. The CDR3 is 13 amino acids. The CDR3: CASSLSIDGIQYF. The CDR3 DNA reads TGTGCCAGCAGTTTATCCATTGACGGCATCCAGTACTTC.

With respect to this clonotype: Being one base from a much bigger clone, this may be a read error. This sequence joins TRBV12-3 or TRBV12-4 and TRBJ2-2; the D gene is possibly TRBD1 (5 bases). CDR3 length: 14 amino acids. Trimming pared 6 bases from V and 1 base from J, leaving 9 bases between. The CDR3 loop reads CASRLTGNTGELFF. CDR3 DNA sequence: TGTGCCAGCAGGCTTACAGGGAACACCGGGGAGCTGTTTTTT.

The chain combines TRBV5-1 with TRBJ2-1; D may be TRBD1 (6 bases). Trimming pared 4 bases from V and 3 bases from J, leaving 11 bases between. The CDR3 is 14 residues long. Per the germline V gene, CDR1 is SGHRS and CDR2 is YFSETQ. The CDR3 is CASSQTGFYNEQFF. DNA of the CDR3: TGCGCCAGCAGCCAAACAGGGTTCTACAATGAGCAGTTCTTC.

This clonotype was observed many times. The V call is TRBV4-3, the J call TRBJ1-6; 10 bases agree with TRBD1. Germline V gene lookup returns CDR1 LGHNA and CDR2 YSLEER. The J segment lost 8 bases and the V segment lost 0 bases, leaving 4 bases of the junction unmatched. The length of the CDR3 is 16 residues. In nucleotides, the CDR3 is TGCGCCAGCAGCCAAGATCTAGGACAGGGGGATTCACCCCTCCACTTT. This encodes CASSQDLGQGDSPLHF.

This clonotype was counted many times. The V and J genes are TRBV12-3 or TRBV12-4 and TRBJ1-5; the D gene is possibly TRBD1 (6 bases). This CDR3 region has 15 residues. The V end was cut by 5 bases, the J end by 0 bases, with 11 bases between. In nucleotides, the CDR3 is TGTGCCAGCAGTGGACAGATATATAGCAATCAGCCCCAGCATTTT. This codes for CASSGQIYSNQPQHF.

This clonotype appeared many times. The chain combines TRBV12-3 or TRBV12-4 with TRBJ2-2, with TRBD2 matching over 10 bases. V gave up 6 bases and J gave up 5 bases; unmatched junction bases: 3. The CDR3 is made up of 14 amino acids. In nucleotides, the CDR3 is TGTGCCAGCAGCCTAGCGGGAGAAACCGGGGAGCTGTTTTTT. It is translated as CASSLAGETGELFF.

This clonotype was seen ten or more times. The rearrangement joins TRBV13 to TRBJ2-7, with TRBD2 matching 8 bases. CDR1 is PRHDT, CDR2 FYEKMQ, per germline (reference sequence). With V trimmed by 1 base and J by 2 bases, 10 bases remained unmatched. The CDR3 has 17 amino acids. The CDR3 loop is CASSLALGLAGPYEQYF. In DNA, the CDR3 is TGTGCCAGCAGCTTAGCGCTGGGGCTAGCGGGTCCCTACGAGCAGTACTTC.

This clonotype was seen repeatedly, ten times or more. The rearrangement joins TRBV7-2 to TRBJ2-1; 14 bases map to TRBD2. With 3 bases clipped from V and 5 bases from J, the junction kept 6 bases outside the gene matches. CDR1 and CDR2 from the germline V gene are SGHTA and FQGNSA. The CDR3 is 17 residues long. In DNA form, the CDR3 reads TGTGCCAGCAGCTTGGGACTAGCGGGAGTAAGCGACAATGAGCAGTTCTTC. This gives the protein CASSLGLAGVSDNEQFF.

This clonotype was seen many times. This rearrangement joins TRBV20-1 to TRBJ2-4; D is possibly TRBD1 or TRBD2 (5 bases each). The V gene's germline CDR1 is DFQATT and CDR2 SNEGSKA (reference sequence). This CDR3 contains 15 residues. V shed 0 bases and J shed 8 bases, with 17 bases lying between them. CDR3 in DNA: TGCAGTGCTAGAGATCTGTCGCGAGGGGCGGACATTCAGTACTTC. Protein sequence: CSARDLSRGADIQYF.

This clonotype was seen repeatedly, ten times or more. V gene TRBV12-3 or TRBV12-4 combines with J gene TRBJ2-3; D gene ambiguous. This CDR3 spans 11 amino acids. Trimming left V 7 bases short and J 3 bases short, with 5 bases between. This chain's CDR3 is CASIKTDTQYF. For the CDR3, the DNA is TGTGCCAGCATAAAAACAGATACGCAGTATTTT.

This clonotype has a count of ten or more. This chain uses TRBV12-3 or TRBV12-4 with TRBJ2-1; unclear D gene. V was pared by 7 bases and J by 6 bases, with 19 bases between. The CDR3 length is 15 residues. The CDR3 here is CASTLGVSAANEQFF. Here the CDR3 DNA reads TGTGCCAGCACCCTTGGGGTCTCCGCCGCCAATGAGCAGTTCTTC.

In its sample, this clonotype was seen many times. This chain uses TRBV6-1 with TRBJ2-7; D gene unclear. CDR1 is MNHNS, CDR2 SASEGT, per germline. V was shortened by 6 bases and J by 1 base, with 13 bases between the two germline ends. CDR3 length: 14 amino acids. The CDR3 protein is CASSPKVLSYEQYF. The CDR3 nucleotides are TGTGCCAGCAGCCCCAAGGTGTTGTCCTACGAGCAGTACTTC.

V usage is TRBV12-3 or TRBV12-4 and J usage is TRBJ2-1; D is unclear. Trimming left V 3 bases short and J 8 bases short, with 11 bases between. The CDR3 is made up of 13 amino acids. CDR3 sequence reads: CASSFSAADEQFF. The CDR3 DNA reads as TGTGCCAGCAGTTTTTCAGCTGCCGATGAGCAGTTCTTC.

The sample holds many counts of this clonotype. V usage is TRBV7-6 and J usage is TRBJ2-3, with no clear D. Per the germline V gene, CDR1 is SGHVS and CDR2 is FNYEAQ. V lost 4 bases, J lost 2 bases, and 16 bases lay in between. The CDR3 is 16 residues long. CDR3 DNA: TGTGCCAGCAGCTCCCAGATGGGTAGTTACACAGATACGCAGTATTTT. Translated: CASSSQMGSYTDTQYF.

This clonotype came up many times. The V and J genes are TRBV20-1 and TRBJ2-7; unclear D gene. In germline, CDR1 is DFQATT, CDR2 SNEGSKA (reference sequence). Trimming took 0 bases from V and 4 from J, leaving 10 bases between them. The CDR3 has 13 amino acids. The CDR3 loop reads CSARDRPAYEQYF. In DNA form, the CDR3 reads TGCAGTGCTAGAGATCGCCCAGCTTACGAGCAGTACTTC.

The chain carries TRBV30 and TRBJ2-7; D not certain. CDR1 is GTSNPN, CDR2 SVGIG, per germline (reference sequence). V lost 4 bases, J lost 1 base, and 11 bases lay in between. This CDR3 region has 13 residues. The CDR3 is CAWTPGRSYEQYF. The CDR3 DNA is TGTGCCTGGACCCCCGGACGGTCCTACGAGCAGTACTTC.

In its sample, this clonotype was seen many times. The rearrangement uses TRBV7-8 and TRBJ2-2; TRBD1 agrees at 7 bases. V was pared by 4 bases and J by 2 bases, with 10 bases of the junction left unmatched. The CDR3 length is 17 residues. Germline V gives CDR1 SGHVS, CDR2 FQNEAQ. The DNA of the CDR3 is TGTGCCAGCAGCTACGACATGACAGGGCCCAACACCGGGGAGCTGTTTTTT. The encoded protein is CASSYDMTGPNTGELFF.

Ten or more counts support this clonotype. The rearrangement links TRBV5-5 to TRBJ2-7; TRBD1 agrees at 8 bases. V lost 3 bases and J lost 0; bases outside the gene matches: 5. The CDR3 covers 15 residues. Germline values: CDR1 SGHKS, CDR2 YYEKEE (reference sequence). The CDR3 reads CASSSTGVPSYEQYF. The CDR3 bases are TGTGCCAGCAGCTCGACAGGGGTCCCCTCCTACGAGCAGTACTTC. The full variable domain, completed using reference TRBV5-5 and TRBJ2-7, is DAGVTQSPTHLIKTRGQQVTLRCSPISGHKSVSWYQQVLGQGPQFIFQYYEKEERGRGNFPDRFSARQFPNYSSELNVNALLLGDSALYLCASSSTGVPSYEQYFGPGTRLTVT.

This clonotype has just a few counts. V gene TRBV5-1 combines with J gene TRBJ2-5; D perhaps matches TRBD1 (5 bases). The V and J ends lost 6 bases and 2 bases respectively, with 20 bases between them. This CDR3 has 16 amino acids. Germline CDR1 and CDR2: SGHRS and YFSETQ. CDR3 loop: CASIRILDSAQETQYF. In DNA, the CDR3 is TGCGCCAGCATAAGGATATTAGACAGCGCTCAAGAGACCCAGTACTTC.

In this sample, this clonotype turned up many times. The chain is built from TRBV27 and TRBJ2-1; 7 nucleotides align to TRBD1. Germline CDR1 and CDR2: MNHEY and SMNVEV (reference sequence). The CDR3 contains 14 residues. J lost 3 bases, V lost 3 bases, and 2 bases had no gene match. The CDR3 region has the DNA TGTGCCAGCAGTTTCGGGACAGACTACAATGAGCAGTTCTTC. It translates to CASSFGTDYNEQFF.

This clonotype turned up a few times. V is TRBV3-1 and J is TRBJ2-1; either TRBD1 or TRBD2 may supply D (5 bases each). Trimming took 2 bases from V and 6 from J, leaving 14 bases between them. The CDR3 is made up of 15 amino acids. Germline-derived CDR1 and CDR2 are LGHDT and YNNKEL (reference sequence). The DNA for the CDR3 is TGTGCCAGCAGCCAAAGCGGAACGGGGCTCAATGAGCAGTTCTTC. Encoded protein: CASSQSGTGLNEQFF.

The chain carries TRBV21-1 and TRBJ1-1; no check of the table's D call, TRBD1, against the DNA was made. TRBV21-1 is listed as a pseudogene. CDR3 length: 16 amino acids. The CDR3 DNA is TGTGCCAGCAGCAAAATCCCGAAACGCAGTGGCACTGAAGCTTTCTTT. Encoded protein: CASSKIPKRSGTEAFF.

The J gene is TRBJ2-1, the V gene TRBV9; no clear D gene. Trimming pared 0 bases from V and 4 bases from J, leaving 5 bases between. Germline lookup yields CDR1 SGDLS and CDR2 YYNGEE. The CDR3 runs to 13 residues. The CDR3 loop reads CASSVASYNEQFF. The CDR3 DNA reads TGTGCCAGCAGCGTAGCCAGTTACAATGAGCAGTTCTTC.

This clonotype was recorded many times. The chain carries TRBV5-1 and TRBJ2-7; TRBD2 agrees at 9 bases. Losses at the gene ends were 9 bases for V and 4 bases for J; bases not matched to a gene: 11. The CDR3 loop spans 14 amino acids. Germline CDR1 is SGHRS and CDR2 is YFSETQ. The CDR3: CATKEAGGGYEQYF. The DNA of the CDR3 is TGCGCCACTAAGGAAGCGGGAGGCGGGTACGAGCAGTACTTC.

This clonotype was counted many times. This sequence joins TRBV28 and TRBJ2-7; D is ambiguous. The CDR3 is 18 residues long. The germline V gene has CDR1 MDHEN and CDR2 SYDVKM. V lost 2 bases and J 6 bases, leaving 26 bases between the germline ends. The DNA of the CDR3 is TGTGCCAGCAGTTTAACCCCCTCCGCGGACCGCCCCCTACCCGAGCAGTACTTC. Translating it yields CASSLTPSADRPLPEQYF.

This clonotype was counted ten times or more. This chain uses TRBV3-1 with TRBJ2-1; D may be TRBD2 (6 bases). The CDR3 has 16 residues. CDR1 and CDR2 from the germline V gene are LGHDT and YNNKEL (reference sequence). The V and J ends lost 4 bases and 5 bases respectively, with 18 bases between them. CDR3 loop: CASSRHPGTGDNEQFF. Written as DNA, the CDR3 is TGTGCCAGCAGCCGTCACCCCGGGACTGGGGACAATGAGCAGTTCTTC.

This clonotype was seen at least ten times. V is TRBV6-2 or TRBV6-3 and J is TRBJ2-1; D might be TRBD1 (5 bases). The V gene lost 7 bases and the J gene lost 7 bases, with 11 bases spanning the gap. The CDR3 is 12 residues long. Per the germline V gene, CDR1 is MNHEY and CDR2 is SVGEGT. The DNA of the CDR3 is TGTGCCAGCACCCAGGGCGAGAATGAGCAGTTCTTC. Protein sequence: CASTQGENEQFF.